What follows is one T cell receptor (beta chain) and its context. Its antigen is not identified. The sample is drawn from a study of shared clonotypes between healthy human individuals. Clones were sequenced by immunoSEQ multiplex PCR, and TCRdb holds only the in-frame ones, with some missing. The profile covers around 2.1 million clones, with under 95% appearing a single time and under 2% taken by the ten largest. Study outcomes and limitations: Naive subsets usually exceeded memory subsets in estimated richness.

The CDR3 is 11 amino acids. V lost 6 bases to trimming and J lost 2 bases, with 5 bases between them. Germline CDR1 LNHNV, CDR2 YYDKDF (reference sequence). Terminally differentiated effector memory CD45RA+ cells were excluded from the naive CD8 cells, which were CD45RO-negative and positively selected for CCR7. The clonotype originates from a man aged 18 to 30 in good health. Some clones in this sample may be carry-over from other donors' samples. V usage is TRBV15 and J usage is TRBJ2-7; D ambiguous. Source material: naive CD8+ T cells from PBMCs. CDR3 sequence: CATRPTYEQYF. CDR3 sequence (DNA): TGTGCCACCAGGCCCACCTACGAGCAGTACTTC.